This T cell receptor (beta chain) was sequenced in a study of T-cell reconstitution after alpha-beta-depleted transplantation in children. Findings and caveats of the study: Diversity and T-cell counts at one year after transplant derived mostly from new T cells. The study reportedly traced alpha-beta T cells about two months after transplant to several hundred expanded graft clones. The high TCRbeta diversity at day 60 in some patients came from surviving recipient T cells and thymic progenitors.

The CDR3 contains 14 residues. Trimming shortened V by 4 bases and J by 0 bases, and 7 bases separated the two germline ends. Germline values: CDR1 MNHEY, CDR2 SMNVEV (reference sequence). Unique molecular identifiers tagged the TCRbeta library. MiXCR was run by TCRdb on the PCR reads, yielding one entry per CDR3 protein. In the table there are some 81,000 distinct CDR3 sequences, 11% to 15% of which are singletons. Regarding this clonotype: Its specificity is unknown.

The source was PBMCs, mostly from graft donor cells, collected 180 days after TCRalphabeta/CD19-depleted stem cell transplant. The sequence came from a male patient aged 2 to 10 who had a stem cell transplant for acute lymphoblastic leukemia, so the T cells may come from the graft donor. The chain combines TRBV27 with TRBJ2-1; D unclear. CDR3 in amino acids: CASSSVASYNEQFF. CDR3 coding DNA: TGTGCCAGCAGTTCCGTGGCCTCCTACAATGAGCAGTTCTTC.